These T cell receptor beta chains were read from a single sample in a study of blood T cell repertoires in COVID-19. The data were produced by immunoSEQ multiplex PCR, yet TCRdb's version contains in-frame clones alone and is incomplete. The sample lists about 340,000 clones, around four fifths occurring once. The specimen was peripheral blood. These receptor sequences come from a man in his thirties or forties with active or convalescent COVID-19. The CDR3 runs from the conserved cysteine through the conserved F or W. A D gene is named only where the DNA matches it firmly. Clone size is stated in some rows and not others, as once, few, many or a class when expanded.

TRBD1	TRBJ1-1	NA	TRBV29-1	CSVEGDRILNTEAFF
NA	TRBJ2-5	NA	TRBV5-1	CASSGRLDRETQYF
NA	TRBJ2-7	NA	TRBV7-2	CASRPAGRYYEQYF
NA	TRBJ2-1	NA	TRBV18	CASSPISSGEQFF
NA	TRBJ1-2	NA	TRBV30	CAWGQTGGYTF
NA	TRBJ1-1	NA	TRBV27	CASSYRANTEAFF
TRBD2	TRBJ2-7	NA	TRBV18	CASSPYREDSEQYF
NA	TRBJ2-1	many	TRBV7-2	CASSFGGGEVRNEQFF
NA	TRBJ2-7	NA	TRBV29-1	CSVEGPGLTYEQYF
NA	TRBJ1-6	once	TRBV24-1	CATSEGGQGDDSPLHF
NA	TRBJ2-3	NA	TRBV5-5	CASSPGSDTQYF
TRBD2	TRBJ2-3	NA	TRBV4-2	CASSQDTSGGDSDTQYF
TRBD1	TRBJ1-6	NA	TRBV2	CASITDRANSPLHF
TRBD1	TRBJ1-5	NA	TRBV19	CASSTQGDGTQHF
TRBD1	TRBJ2-3	NA	TRBV19	CASRDRGADTQYF
NA	TRBJ2-3	NA	TRBV6-1	CASSEGASTDTQYF
NA	TRBJ2-1	NA	TRBV19	CASSPGAYEQFF
NA	TRBJ1-6	NA	TRBV14	CASSLSDSSNSPLHF
NA	TRBJ1-3	NA	TRBV27	CASSPGHAGNTIYF
NA	TRBJ1-5	NA	TRBV6-1	CASSEARVGNQPQHF
TRBD2	TRBJ2-1	NA	TRBV27	CASSPRGAPGLTNEQFF
TRBD2	TRBJ2-1	NA	TRBV5-6	CASSSWAGGTPTYNEQFF
NA	TRBJ2-1	NA	TRBV5-1	CASSLNPGPRGNEQFF
NA	TRBJ1-6	NA	TRBV3-1/TRBV3-2	CASSQEGGSPLHF
NA	TRBJ2-2	NA	TRBV5-1	CASSLEYRATGELFF
NA	TRBJ2-3	NA	TRBV19	CASSMEPGNWDTQYF
TRBD1	TRBJ2-2	few	TRBV3-1/TRBV3-2	CASSPGTGGADGELFF
TRBD2	TRBJ2-1	NA	TRBV24-1	CATSPGLAGGKHYNEQFF
TRBD2	TRBJ2-1	NA	TRBV28	CASSQSGRDTDEQFF
NA	TRBJ1-5	NA	TRBV5-1	CASSLAEGQPQHF
TRBD1	TRBJ1-2	NA	TRBV5-8	CASRRGTGNYGYTF
NA	TRBJ1-1	NA	TRBV2	CASTQGLRTEAFF
TRBD1	TRBJ2-3	NA	TRBV5-1	CASHTQGAITDTQYF
NA	TRBJ1-4	NA	TRBV6-7	CASSYVEGEKLFF
NA	TRBJ1-3	NA	TRBV27	CASSLRRAGNTIYF
TRBD1	TRBJ1-1	NA	TRBV5-1	CASRTGGEGSTEAFF
NA	TRBJ2-5	NA	TRBV4-1	CASSQLGETQYF
NA	TRBJ2-3	NA	TRBV5-6	CASSSLWQGGSDTQYF
NA	TRBJ2-5	few	TRBV6-6	CASSPKETQYF
TRBD1	TRBJ2-1	NA	TRBV29-1	CSVEGQGYREQFF
TRBD1	TRBJ1-5	NA	TRBV7-7	CASSLLGFGDRGLHNSNQPQHF
NA	TRBJ1-5	NA	TRBV7-2	CASSLEHGPQHF
NA	TRBJ2-7	NA	TRBV11-3	CASSLDGKGVNEQYF
TRBD2	TRBJ2-3	NA	TRBV5-1	CASSFGPSGDTQYF